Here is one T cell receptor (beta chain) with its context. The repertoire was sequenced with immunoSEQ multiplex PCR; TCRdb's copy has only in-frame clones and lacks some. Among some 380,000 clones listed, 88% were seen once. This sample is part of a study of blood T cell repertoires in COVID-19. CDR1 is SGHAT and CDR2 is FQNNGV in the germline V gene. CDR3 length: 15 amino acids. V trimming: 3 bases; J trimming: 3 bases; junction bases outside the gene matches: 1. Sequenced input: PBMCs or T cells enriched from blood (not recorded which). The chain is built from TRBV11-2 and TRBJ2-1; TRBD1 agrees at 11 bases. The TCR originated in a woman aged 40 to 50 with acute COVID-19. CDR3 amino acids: CASSFGTGGYNEQFF. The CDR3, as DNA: TGTGCCAGCAGCTTTGGGACAGGGGGCTACAATGAGCAGTTCTTC.